This T cell receptor (beta chain) appears in the sequencing data of a study of vaccination and CD4 T cells after COVID-19. Looking at the study overall: Comprising six males and four females, the convalescent participants counted two Hispanic individuals among them.

The treatment here: approximately nine-day PBMC culture with coronavirus spike peptide pools or control peptides (ViraFEST assay). Ahead of the COVID-19 pandemic (2011-2018), the CD4+ T cells of the unexposed donor were collected. This CDR3 comprises 17 residues. Germline-derived CDR1 and CDR2 are LGHNA and YNFKEQ. The V and J ends lost 0 bases and 1 base respectively, with 14 bases between them. The study sequenced cultured CD4+ T cell DNA using the Oncomine TCR Beta short-read assay. Cultured CD4+ T cells yielded the extracted genomic DNA. TCRdb reprocessed the PCR reads via MiXCR and lists one record per CDR3 protein. The sample holds 8,000 or so distinct CDR3 sequences, approximately 40% seen once. As for this clonotype: Antigen unknown.

The chain recombines TRBV4-2 with TRBJ2-3, with D possibly TRBD2 on 6 matching bases. The sequence came from a human donor in good health. Source material: CD4+ T cells from blood, cultured in vitro. As DNA, the CDR3 is TGTGCCAGCAGCCAAGAGATTGGGGGAGGCGGCACAGATACGCAGTATTTT. This encodes CASSQEIGGGGTDTQYF.